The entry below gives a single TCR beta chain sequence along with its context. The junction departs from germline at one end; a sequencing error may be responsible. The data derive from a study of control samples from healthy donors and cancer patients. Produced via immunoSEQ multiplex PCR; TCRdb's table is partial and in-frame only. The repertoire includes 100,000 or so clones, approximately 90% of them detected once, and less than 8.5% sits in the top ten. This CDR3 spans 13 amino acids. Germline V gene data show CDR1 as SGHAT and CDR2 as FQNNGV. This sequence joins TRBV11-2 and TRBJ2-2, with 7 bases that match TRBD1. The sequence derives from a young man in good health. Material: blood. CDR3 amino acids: CASSLDRAGELFF. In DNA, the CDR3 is TGTGCCAGCAGCCTAGACAGGGCCGGGGAGCTGTTTTTT.